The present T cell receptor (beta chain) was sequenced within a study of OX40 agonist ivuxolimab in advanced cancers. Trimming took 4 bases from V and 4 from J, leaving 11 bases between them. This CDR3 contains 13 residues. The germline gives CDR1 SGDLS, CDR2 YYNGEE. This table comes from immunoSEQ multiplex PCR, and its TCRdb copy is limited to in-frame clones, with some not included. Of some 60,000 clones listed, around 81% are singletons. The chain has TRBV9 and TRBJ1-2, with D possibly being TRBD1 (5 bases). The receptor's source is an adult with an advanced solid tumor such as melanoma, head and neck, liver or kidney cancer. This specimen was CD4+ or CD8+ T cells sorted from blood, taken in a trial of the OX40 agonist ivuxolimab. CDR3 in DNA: TGTGCCAGCAGCCTCGAGCAGGGCTATGGCTACACCTTC. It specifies CASSLEQGYGYTF.